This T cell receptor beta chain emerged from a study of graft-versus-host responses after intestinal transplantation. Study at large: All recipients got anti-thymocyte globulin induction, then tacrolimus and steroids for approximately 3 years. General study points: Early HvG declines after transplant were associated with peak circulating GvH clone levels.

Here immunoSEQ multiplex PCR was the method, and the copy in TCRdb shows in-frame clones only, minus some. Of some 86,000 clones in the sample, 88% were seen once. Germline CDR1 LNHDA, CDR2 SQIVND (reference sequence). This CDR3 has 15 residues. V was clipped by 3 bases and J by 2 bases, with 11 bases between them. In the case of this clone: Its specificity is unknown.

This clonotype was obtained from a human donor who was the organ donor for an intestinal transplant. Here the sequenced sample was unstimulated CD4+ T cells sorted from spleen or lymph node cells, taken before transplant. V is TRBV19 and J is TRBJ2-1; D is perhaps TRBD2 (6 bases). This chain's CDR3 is CASSIGGIAYNEQFF. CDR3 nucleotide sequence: TGTGCCAGTAGTATCGGGGGAATCGCCTACAATGAGCAGTTCTTC.